The 15 T cell receptor beta chains below all came from one sample that was sequenced in a study of OX40 agonist ivuxolimab in advanced cancers. The assay was immunoSEQ multiplex PCR, and TCRdb's table has in-frame clones only and misses some. The repertoire holds fewer than 6,000 clones, 65% to 70% seen once, with roughly 69% in the top ten. The sample in question was CD4+ or CD8+ T cells sorted from blood, obtained in a trial of the OX40 agonist ivuxolimab. The receptors derive from an adult with an advanced solid tumor such as melanoma, head and neck, liver or kidney cancer.

The chain joins TRBV11-3 to TRBJ1-4; the D gene is possibly TRBD1 (6 bases). This CDR3 comprises 16 residues. V was cut by 6 bases and J by 3 bases, with 17 bases left in between. The germline V gene encodes CDR1 SGHNT and CDR2 YENEEA. CDR3 nucleotides: TGTGCCAGCAGACGAATCACAGGGACTTCTAATGAAAAACTGTTTTTT. Translated, it gives CASRRITGTSNEKLFF. Together with reference TRBV11-3 and TRBJ1-4, the CDR3 gives the full variable domain: EAGVVQSPRYKIIEKKQPVAFWCNPISGHNTLYWYLQNLGQGPELLIRYENEEAVDDSQLPKDRFSAERLKGVDSTLKIQPAELGDSAVYLCASRRITGTSNEKLFFGSGTQLSVL.

This chain links TRBV14 with TRBJ2-7; D may be TRBD2 (6 bases). The CDR3 is 16 amino acids. V lost 4 bases to trimming and J lost 1 base, with 17 bases between them. Germline CDR1 and CDR2: SGHDN and FVKESK. CDR3 region: CASSLGRQGYSYEQYF. The DNA for the CDR3 is TGTGCCAGCAGCCTGGGGAGGCAGGGATATTCCTACGAGCAGTACTTC.

V usage is TRBV9 and J usage is TRBJ2-3; D not certain. There are 14 residues in the CDR3. CDR1 is SGDLS, CDR2 YYNGEE, per germline. V was trimmed by 1 base and J by 1 base, leaving 7 bases between them. The CDR3 spells CASSVPDGTDTQYF. The CDR3 DNA sequence: TGTGCCAGCAGCGTACCCGACGGCACAGATACGCAGTATTTT.

By share, this clone counts as medium-sized. The chain carries TRBV5-1 and TRBJ1-6, with no clear D. Germline V CDR1 and CDR2: SGHRS, YFSETQ. V dropped 4 bases and J dropped 8 bases, with 16 bases sitting between them. This CDR3 has 15 residues. The CDR3 loop is CASSASSKKDSPLHF. The CDR3 nucleotides are TGCGCCAGCAGCGCCTCCTCGAAGAAAGATTCACCCCTCCACTTT.

The CDR3 nucleotides read TGTGCCAGCAGGATACGTAGGCATTCTACCTACGAGCAGTACTTC. Translation gives CASRIRRHSTYEQYF. The chain has TRBV2 and TRBJ2-7; D is undetermined. Germline V gene lookup returns CDR1 SNHLY and CDR2 FYNNEI. V was cut by 6 bases and J by 2 bases, with 17 bases left in between. CDR3 length equals 15 residues.

This chain joins TRBV7-6 and TRBJ2-3; TRBD2 might be the D (5 bases). Germline assignment: CDR1 SGHVS and CDR2 FNYEAQ. The CDR3 covers 15 residues. Trimming pared 1 base from V and 6 bases from J, leaving 14 bases between. CDR3 in amino acids: CASSLGRTETDTQYF. For the CDR3, the DNA is TGTGCCAGCAGCTTAGGGCGGACTGAGACGGATACGCAGTATTTT.

V gene TRBV6-5 combines with J gene TRBJ1-1; D gene ambiguous. The CDR3 has 13 amino acids. Deletions cut 6 bases from V and 5 bases from J, with 13 bases between. The germline gives CDR1 MNHEY, CDR2 SVGAGI. The CDR3 spells CASSTGVGTEAFF. In nucleotides, the CDR3 is TGTGCCAGCAGCACCGGGGTCGGGACTGAAGCTTTCTTT.

CDR3 DNA sequence: TGTGCCAGCAAGGATTTTGGCACTGAAGCTTTCTTT. It specifies CASKDFGTEAFF. This sequence joins TRBV5-3 and TRBJ1-1; no clear D. TRBV5-3 is assigned to the ORF class and has an uncertain function. The CDR3 runs 12 residues. With 8 bases removed from V and 4 bases from J, the gap between germline ends came to 12 bases.

This chain joins TRBV11-1 and TRBJ2-1, with D perhaps matching TRBD1 (5 bases). V was trimmed by 1 base and J by 9 bases, leaving 13 bases between them. The CDR3 covers 14 residues. The V gene's germline CDR1 is SGHAT and CDR2 FQDESV (reference sequence). DNA of the CDR3: TGTGCCAGCAGCTTAGAGGGGCGAAGGGGTGAGCAGTTCTTC. This sequence encodes CASSLEGRRGEQFF.

V is TRBV28 and J is TRBJ2-2; 8 nucleotides match TRBD1. V shed 4 bases, J shed 4 bases, and the junction held 2 bases outside the gene matches. The CDR3 spans 14 residues. Germline V CDR1 and CDR2: MDHEN, SYDVKM. The chain's CDR3 is CASSWTGRTGELFF. CDR3 bases: TGTGCCAGCAGTTGGACAGGGCGCACCGGGGAGCTGTTTTTT. The full variable domain, in which reference TRBV28 and TRBJ2-2 provide the parts outside the CDR3, is DVKVTQSSRYLVKRTGEKVFLECVQDMDHENMFWYRQDPGLGLRLIYFSYDVKMKEKGDIPEGYSVSREKKERFSLILESASTNQTSMYLCASSWTGRTGELFFGEGSRLTVL.

This clone was detected only a few times. CDR3 DNA sequence: TGTGCCAGCAGCTTACCCGCGACAGGGGGATACGCCGGGGAGCTGTTTTTT. Protein sequence: CASSLPATGGYAGELFF. The chain is built from TRBV7-6 and TRBJ2-2; 9 bases line up with TRBD1. V shed 2 bases, J shed 6 bases, and the junction held 10 bases outside the gene matches. CDR1 is SGHVS and CDR2 is FNYEAQ in the germline V gene. The CDR3 totals 17 residues.

This clone was seen more than once but under ten times. The chain is built from TRBV9 and TRBJ1-5; possibly TRBD1 for D (5 bases). The CDR3 contains 15 residues. Germline V gene data show CDR1 as SGDLS and CDR2 as YYNGEE. V lost 4 bases and J 2 bases, leaving 13 bases between the germline ends. CDR3 in DNA: TGTGCCAGCAGCAGGGGATTTAATGGCAATCAGCCCCAGCATTTT. It is translated as CASSRGFNGNQPQHF.

This chain uses TRBV11-2 with TRBJ2-5; 7 bases agree with TRBD1. Losses at the gene ends were 5 bases for V and 5 bases for J; bases not matched to a gene: 11. The CDR3 runs 15 residues. CDR1 is SGHAT and CDR2 is FQNNGV in the germline V gene. DNA for the CDR3: TGTGCCAGCAGCCGTAGATCCGACAGGGCGGAGACCCAGTACTTC. Its translation: CASSRRSDRAETQYF.

The chain carries TRBV27 and TRBJ2-7, with D perhaps TRBD2 (6 bases). The germline V and J ends were trimmed by 8 bases and 4 bases, with 21 bases remaining between them. This CDR3 spans 15 amino acids. Per germline, CDR1 MNHEY and CDR2 SMNVEV (reference sequence). The CDR3: CASGNRDWGWYEQYF. The CDR3 region has the DNA TGTGCCAGCGGAAACCGGGACTGGGGTTGGTACGAGCAGTACTTC.

The rearrangement links TRBV6-6 to TRBJ2-5; 8 bases line up with TRBD1. The CDR3 has 16 amino acids. Germline lookup yields CDR1 MNHNY and CDR2 SVGAGI (reference sequence). The J segment lost 4 bases and the V segment lost 7 bases, leaving 14 bases of the junction unmatched. Here the CDR3 reads CASTTDRAPPRETQYF. In DNA, the CDR3 is TGTGCCAGCACCACGGACAGGGCCCCTCCCCGAGAGACCCAGTACTTC.